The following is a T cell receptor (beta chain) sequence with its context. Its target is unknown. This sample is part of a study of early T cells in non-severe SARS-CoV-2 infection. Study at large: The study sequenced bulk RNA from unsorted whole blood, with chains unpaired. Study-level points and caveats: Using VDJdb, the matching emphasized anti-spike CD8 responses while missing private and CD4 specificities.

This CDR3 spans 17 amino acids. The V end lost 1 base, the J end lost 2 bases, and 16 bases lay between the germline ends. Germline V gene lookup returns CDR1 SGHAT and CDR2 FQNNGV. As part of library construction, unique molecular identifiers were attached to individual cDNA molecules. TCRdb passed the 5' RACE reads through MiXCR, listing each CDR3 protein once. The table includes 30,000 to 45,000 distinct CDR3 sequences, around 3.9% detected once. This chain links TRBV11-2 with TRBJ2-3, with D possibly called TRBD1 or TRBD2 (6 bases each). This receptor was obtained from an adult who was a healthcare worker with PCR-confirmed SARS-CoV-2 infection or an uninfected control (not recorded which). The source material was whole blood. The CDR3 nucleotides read TGTGCCAGCAGCTTAGTCGTGGGGGGCCCTCTCACAGATACGCAGTATTTT. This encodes CASSLVVGGPLTDTQYF.